This TCR beta chain was identified in a study of regulatory dendritic cells for organ transplantation (dated by TCRdb to about 2017). General notes on the study: TCRbeta repertoires were sequenced from sorted naive and memory CD4+ and CD8+ T cells before and after allostimulation with regulatory or mature dendritic cells.

Broad study findings and their caveats: In both subjects, allostimulation led to expansion of memory CD8+ clones, although regulatory dendritic cells appeared to cause more limited expansion than mature dendritic cells did. Among the resting subsets, the most alloreactive TCR clonotypes were found in memory CD8+ T cells. The repertoires of naive CD4+ and CD8+ T cells were highly diverse, while memory cell repertoires were less diverse, with memory CD8+ cells being the most oligoclonal. Only a couple of subjects were sequenced, and the authors noted considerable between-individual heterogeneity in the alloreactive memory CD8+ T cell pool.

The TCRbeta CDR3 regions were amplified in a multiplexed two-step PCR with Vbeta-specific forward primers and Jbeta-specific reverse primers. TCRbeta libraries were sequenced on an Illumina instrument through the immunoSEQ service. Per the source publication's procedure: IMGT annotation was used to assign V, D and J genes, and synthetic CDR3 analogues were used to correct counts for multiplex PCR bias. The immunoSEQ Analyzer calculated repertoire clonality as one minus the normalized Shannon entropy. Clonal expansion was defined using Fisher's exact test with Benjamini-Hochberg false discovery rate control and a two-tailed threshold of P<0.01. TCRdb's version of the immuneACCESS table is confined to in-frame rearrangements and falls short of the full clone set. An unresolved V gene accounts for under half of the shortfall where checked; the remainder is of unknown origin. For V, J and clone size, that table is used; D and trimming come from the DNA. In this sample the table shows fewer than 40,000 clones, 75% to 95% of which occur a single time. The ten biggest clones cover over 0.1% of the sample.

FACS was used to sort CD4+ or CD8+ cells into naive T cells, defined as CD45RA+, and memory T cells, defined as CD45RO+. T cells for TCR sequencing came from a couple of healthy control subjects. Sorted T cell subsets that were not stimulated were used as baseline controls for the mixed lymphocyte reactions. Genomic DNA was extracted with the Qiagen DNeasy Blood & Tissue Kit. Concerning this clone itself: Its antigen specificity is not known. The input lacks base qualities; no much larger clone sits a single base away.

From the cysteine up to the phenylalanine, the CDR3 has a length of 15 residues. Only the CDR3 portion is preserved as DNA: 45 bases, with reading frame beginning at the first base. The germline V gene specifies MDHEN as CDR1 and SYDVKM as CDR2. Germline trimming amounts to 4 bases on V and 5 bases on J, with 10 as the count of junction bases outside the gene matches. The TCR was taken from a human donor in good health. The chain was built from TRBV28 and TRBJ1-1, with 7 central nucleotides matching TRBD1. The specimen was naive CD8+ T cells from blood. The cell subset or site label, as the study defines it: CD45RA+ naive T cells. The CDR3 is CASSSIPTGKTEAFF. The nucleotides are TGTGCCAGCAGTTCGATCCCGACAGGGAAGACTGAAGCTTTCTTT.